These 15 T cell receptor beta chains came from one sample sequenced in a study of Graves' ophthalmopathy and Graves' hyperthyroidism. Amplification of the TCR beta CDR3 regions used RNA transcripts (as template). Amplification began with first-round RT-PCR using HTBI primers, then second-round multiplex PCR was performed. TCRdb processed the multiplex PCR reads anew with MiXCR; each CDR3 protein has one entry. The sample includes about 1.2 million distinct CDR3 sequences, 35% to 40% seen only once; the top ten take over 8.5%. Sequencing input: peripheral blood or thyroid tissue (not recorded which). The receptors shown here come from an adult man with Graves' hyperthyroidism.

As concerns this clonotype: The junction does not match germline at one end; this may be a read error. V and J are TRBV24-1 and TRBJ1-5, with TRBD1 matching 8 bases. The CDR3 runs 16 residues. Germline CDR1 is KGHDR and CDR2 is SFDVKD. The CDR3 nucleotides are TGTGCCACCACTGATACTCGGGACAGGCCACAATCAGCCCCAGCATTT. This codes for CATTDTRDRPQSAPAF.

The chain recombines TRBV6-1 with TRBJ1-5; D remains ambiguous. The CDR3 spans 12 residues. With 9 bases removed from V and 0 bases from J, the gap between germline ends came to 6 bases. Germline V CDR1 and CDR2: MNHNS, SASEGT. The CDR3 sequence: CARRYSNQPQHF. The CDR3 coding sequence is TGTGCCAGAAGGTATAGCAATCAGCCCCAGCATTTT.

The CDR3 region is CASSLRQGTGGASYEQYF. The CDR3 bases are TGTGCCAGCAGCTTAAGACAGGGGACGGGGGGAGCCTCCTACGAGCAGTACTTC. This sequence joins TRBV7-9 and TRBJ2-7; a possible D gene is TRBD1 (8 bases). CDR3 length equals 18 residues. Trimming took off 2 bases at V and 0 bases at J, with 20 bases between the two ends. Germline CDR1 and CDR2: SEHNR and FQNEAQ (reference sequence).

The V and J genes are TRBV12-3 or TRBV12-4 and TRBJ2-5; perhaps TRBD1 as D (6 bases). The CDR3 is made up of 15 amino acids. Deletions cut 5 bases from V and 1 base from J, with 14 bases between. The CDR3 sequence is CASSIQGSSQETQYF. CDR3 DNA: TGTGCCAGCAGTATACAGGGTTCATCCCAAGAGACCCAGTACTTC.

This clonotype appeared many times. The rearrangement links TRBV12-3 or TRBV12-4 to TRBJ1-2; no clear D gene. The CDR3 contains 14 residues. V lost 3 bases, J lost 5 bases, and 13 bases lay in between. CDR3 amino acids: CASSFKRGLYGYTF. Here the CDR3 DNA reads TGTGCCAGCAGTTTTAAACGGGGTCTTTATGGCTACACCTTC.

This clonotype came up many times. The chain links TRBV20-1 to TRBJ1-2; the match to TRBD1 covers 8 bases. Germline V gene data show CDR1 as DFQATT and CDR2 as SNEGSKA (reference sequence). This CDR3 region has 15 residues. Unmatched junction bases numbered 10, after V lost 2 bases and J lost 5 bases. The CDR3 loop reads CSARYGQGLGYGYTF. For the CDR3, the DNA is TGCAGTGCTAGATACGGACAGGGCCTGGGGTATGGCTACACCTTC.

A word on this clonotype: This may be a read error, as it is one base from a much larger clone. This chain uses TRBV20-1 with TRBJ1-1; D call uncertain. CDR1 and CDR2 (germline): DFQATT, SNEGSKA (reference sequence). This CDR3 is 13 amino acids long. DNA of the CDR3: TGCAGTGCTAGTCGGGCGATGGGCACTGGAGCTTTCTTT. This translates into CSASRAMGTGAFF.

To note about this clonotype: This may come from a read error, since a much larger clone is one base off. The genes are TRBV2 and TRBJ2-7; no clear D gene. Germline V gene data show CDR1 as SNHLY and CDR2 as FYNNEI. The CDR3 consists of 15 residues. The germline V and J ends were trimmed by 1 base and 0 bases, with 10 bases remaining between them. The CDR3 DNA reads as TGTGCCAGCAGTGAAGGCAGAAACCCCTCCTACGAGCAGTACTTC. Amino acids: CASSEGRNPSYEQYF.

Note on this clonotype: Likely a read error: the CDR3 ends without its conserved phenylalanine or tryptophan. The DNA is omitted, as the CDR3 cannot be located on it reliably, and the CDR3 follows TCRdb's listing. The CDR3: CSVRGTANY. The V and J genes are TRBV29-1 and TRBJ1-1; TRBD1 is the table's D call, not checked against the DNA. Germline CDR1 and CDR2: SQVTM and ANQGSEA. Including both end residues, the CDR3 is 9 amino acids long.

The gene calls are TRBV6-2 or TRBV6-3 and TRBJ2-7, with TRBD1 matching over 9 bases. This CDR3 region has 15 residues. Trimming removed 5 bases from V and 5 bases from J; junction bases left unmatched: 10. CDR1 MNHEY and CDR2 SVGEGT come from the germline V gene. The CDR3 here is CASSTQGDRVNEQYF. The CDR3 nucleotides read TGTGCCAGCAGTACCCAGGGGGACAGGGTGAACGAGCAGTACTTC.

This clonotype was found many times. The chain uses TRBV5-1 and TRBJ1-1, with 10 bases aligning to TRBD1. V gave up 3 bases and J gave up 10 bases; unmatched junction bases: 6. The CDR3 has 13 residues. Germline V lookup: CDR1 SGHRS, CDR2 YFSETQ. The CDR3 nucleotides are TGCGCCAGCAGCTCCGGACAGGGGGTGGGAGCTTTCTTT. It is translated as CASSSGQGVGAFF.

The chain employs TRBV11-2 and TRBJ1-1; D is perhaps TRBD1 (6 bases). The CDR3 extends over 12 amino acids. Germline V lookup: CDR1 SGHAT, CDR2 FQNNGV. Deletions cut 5 bases from V and 10 bases from J, with 14 bases between. The CDR3 protein is CASSPSTGRAFF. Here the CDR3 DNA reads TGTGCCAGCAGCCCGTCGACAGGTAGAGCTTTCTTT. Full variable domain (remainder filled in from reference TRBV11-2 and TRBJ1-1): EAGVAQSPRYKIIEKRQSVAFWCNPISGHATLYWYQQILGQGPKLLIQFQNNGVVDDSQLPKDRFSAERLKGVDSTLKIQPAKLEDSAVYLCASSPSTGRAFFGQGTRLTVV.

This clonotype occurred a few times. This rearrangement joins TRBV5-5 to TRBJ2-2; perhaps TRBD2 as D (5 bases). In germline, CDR1 is SGHKS, CDR2 YYEKEE (reference sequence). CDR3 size: 15 residues. The V gene lost 2 bases and the J gene lost 4 bases, with 12 bases spanning the gap. This CDR3 reads CASSFRLAATGELFF. CDR3 coding DNA: TGTGCCAGCAGCTTTCGCCTAGCAGCCACCGGGGAGCTGTTTTTT.

The chain joins TRBV9 to TRBJ2-7; possible D gene TRBD2, 5 bases. The CDR3 spans 13 residues. Germline loops: CDR1 SGDLS, CDR2 YYNGEE. Between the trimmed V and J ends, which lost 4 bases and 6 bases, there was a span of 14 bases. The CDR3 nucleotides are TGTGCCAGCAGCACCGGGGTTAAGGGCGAGCAGTACTTC. It specifies CASSTGVKGEQYF. The full variable domain, rest sourced from reference TRBV9 and TRBJ2-7, is DSGVTQTPKHLITATGQRVTLRCSPRSGDLSVYWYQQSLDQGLQFLIQYYNGEERAKGNILERFSAQQFPDLHSELNLSSLELGDSALYFCASSTGVKGEQYFGPGTRLTVT.

This rearrangement joins TRBV11-2 to TRBJ2-5; D is possibly TRBD2 (6 bases). V dropped 2 bases and J dropped 11 bases, with 15 bases sitting between them. In germline, CDR1 is SGHAT, CDR2 FQNNGV. The CDR3 is 13 residues long. For the CDR3, the DNA is TGTGCCAGCAGCTTAAACCCAGCCGGGACTCAGTACTTC. Amino acid sequence: CASSLNPAGTQYF. Full variable domain (remainder filled in from reference TRBV11-2 and TRBJ2-5): EAGVAQSPRYKIIEKRQSVAFWCNPISGHATLYWYQQILGQGPKLLIQFQNNGVVDDSQLPKDRFSAERLKGVDSTLKIQPAKLEDSAVYLCASSLNPAGTQYFGPGTRLLVL.